This T cell receptor beta chain was obtained from a study of STAT3 mutations in large granular lymphocyte leukemia. Whole-study findings and limits: Every T-cell large granular lymphocyte leukemia patient had at least one immunodominant TCR beta clonotype.

This clone has only a few counts. Its cognate antigen is unknown. With 10 bases removed from V and 5 bases from J, the gap between germline ends came to 17 bases. The germline CDR1 and CDR2 sequences are SEHNR and FQNEAQ (reference sequence). The CDR3 totals 13 residues. Produced via immunoSEQ multiplex PCR; TCRdb's table is partial and in-frame only. The sample comprises several thousand clones, roughly 80% of which are singletons, and over 75% rests with the top ten. Sequences were obtained from peripheral blood mononuclear cells. The J gene is TRBJ2-5, the V gene TRBV7-9, with no clear D. The source is a man between 40 and 49 years old with T-cell large granular lymphocyte leukemia. Some clones in this sample may be carry-over from other donors' samples. CDR3 coding DNA: TGTGCCACCGTAGGCTCCTCCCCCGAGACCCAGTACTTC. It yields the protein CATVGSSPETQYF.